Sequencing of this T cell receptor (beta chain) was carried out in a study of untreated major depressive disorder. Method: immunoSEQ multiplex PCR; TCRdb's copy keeps in-frame clones and lacks some. The sample holds some 21,000 clones; about 90% are singletons and the top ten take 0.45% to 0.55%. V lost 8 bases and J 7 bases, leaving 14 bases between the germline ends. The CDR3 has 12 residues. Germline V gene data show CDR1 as MNHNY and CDR2 as SVGAGI (reference sequence). This clone has just one count. Sample: CD4+ T cells from PBMCs. The rearrangement uses TRBV6-6 and TRBJ1-2, with D unclear. This receptor was identified in a middle-aged woman in good health. The CDR3: CASGRGDGGYTF. CDR3 sequence (DNA): TGTGCCAGCGGCCGCGGGGATGGTGGCTACACCTTC.